This T cell receptor (beta chain) originates from a study of T cell changes during pregnancy in multiple sclerosis. Measured with immunoSEQ multiplex PCR; TCRdb has only the in-frame clones, and not every one. The sample lists some 100,000 clones; 94% were seen once. Trimming removed 6 bases at V and 8 bases at J, with 8 bases between. There are 11 residues in the CDR3. Germline V lookup: CDR1 MNHNS, CDR2 SASEGT. The chain combines TRBV6-1 with TRBJ2-1; the D is unclear. The sample was peripheral blood, taken before pregnancy. The sequence came from a female donor with multiple sclerosis, enrolled in a pregnancy study. CDR3 coding DNA: TGTGCCAGCAGCCCTCAGGATGAGCAGTTCTTC. This encodes CASSPQDEQFF.